Shown below are 23 T cell receptor beta chains from a single sample sequenced in a study of T cell changes during pregnancy in multiple sclerosis (dated by TCRdb to about 2019). The library was obtained by the immunoSEQ multiplex PCR assay. Drawn from immuneACCESS, this table holds only the in-frame rearrangements with V and J called that TCRdb kept. Clones are partly lost; checked studies trace under half to an unresolved V gene and leave the rest unexplained. This sample has approximately 74,000 clones in its table, and about 88% of those were observed once. Approximately 3.3% of the sample rests with the top ten. The sequencing used peripheral blood, collected before pregnancy. The receptors come from a female donor with multiple sclerosis, enrolled in a pregnancy study.

The chain employs TRBV19 and TRBJ2-2; 7 bases are a match to TRBD1. The CDR3 length is 14 residues. The germline CDR1 and CDR2 sequences are LNHDA and SQIVND (reference sequence). J lost 9 bases, V lost 7 bases, and 11 bases had no gene match. The CDR3 loop is CASIHDRVTRELFF. The CDR3 DNA follows: TGTGCCAGTATCCATGACAGGGTAACTAGGGAGCTGTTTTTT.

This clone was seen repeatedly, ten times or more. The chain uses TRBV11-2 and TRBJ2-2; 14 bases are a match to TRBD2. This CDR3 has 16 amino acids. The germline CDR1 and CDR2 sequences are SGHAT and FQNNGV. J was trimmed by 8 bases and V by 5 bases; bases with no gene match: 7. In DNA, the CDR3 is TGTGCCAGCAGCCCCCGGGGACTAGCGGGAGCGGGGGAGCTGTTTTTT. Protein sequence: CASSPRGLAGAGELFF.

The rearrangement uses TRBV7-9 and TRBJ2-3, with D maybe TRBD1 (6 bases). This CDR3 is built from 16 residues. With 0 bases removed from V and 2 bases from J, the gap between germline ends came to 12 bases. Looked up from germline, CDR1 is SEHNR and CDR2 is FQNEAQ (reference sequence). The CDR3 bases are TGTGCCAGCAGCTTAGCAGCCAGGGGATTCACAGATACGCAGTATTTT. Amino acid sequence: CASSLAARGFTDTQYF. The full variable domain, completed using reference TRBV7-9 and TRBJ2-3, is DTGVSQNPRHKITKRGQNVTFRCDPISEHNRLYWYRQTLGQGPEFLTYFQNEAQLEKSRLLSDRFSAERPKGSFSTLEIQRTEQGDSAMYLCASSLAARGFTDTQYFGPGTRLTVL.

J is TRBJ2-1 and V is TRBV7-9, with D perhaps TRBD2 (5 bases). V lost 11 bases and J lost 3, with 17 bases in between. Germline V gene data show CDR1 as SEHNR and CDR2 as FQNEAQ (reference sequence). CDR3 length equals 14 residues. The CDR3 is CALVSDFVYNEQFF. Here the CDR3 DNA reads TGTGCCTTAGTGTCGGACTTTGTCTACAATGAGCAGTTCTTC.

This clone came up once. The chain couples TRBV6-5 to TRBJ2-4; 7 bases line up with TRBD2. Losses at the gene ends were 0 bases for V and 4 bases for J; bases not matched to a gene: 3. Germline CDR1 reads MNHEY; CDR2 reads SVGAGI. The length of the CDR3 is 15 residues. CDR3 sequence (DNA): TGTGCCAGCAGTTACTCGGGTAGCGGGAAAAACATTCAGTACTTC. This translates into CASSYSGSGKNIQYF.

The V gene is TRBV19, the J gene TRBJ1-5; D remains unclear. Trimming pared 5 bases from V and 0 bases from J, leaving 8 bases between. Germline V gene lookup returns CDR1 LNHDA and CDR2 SQIVND (reference sequence). The length of the CDR3 is 14 residues. CDR3 sequence reads: CASSPPDSNQPQHF. In DNA form, the CDR3 reads TGTGCCAGTAGTCCCCCAGATAGCAATCAGCCCCAGCATTTT. Full variable domain (outside the CDR3, taken from reference TRBV19 and TRBJ1-5): DGGITQSPKYLFRKEGQNVTLSCEQNLNHDAMYWYRQDPGQGLRLIYYSQIVNDFQKGDIAEGYSVSREKKESFPLTVTSAQKNPTAFYLCASSPPDSNQPQHFGDGTRLSIL.

V is TRBV2 and J is TRBJ1-5; D perhaps matches TRBD1 (6 bases). CDR1 SNHLY and CDR2 FYNNEI come from the germline V gene. V was pared by 8 bases and J by 1 base, with 15 bases between. The CDR3 is 15 residues long. The CDR3 spells CASAGDMGSNQPQHF. The CDR3 DNA is TGTGCCAGCGCCGGGGACATGGGGAGCAATCAGCCCCAGCATTTT.

V and J are TRBV6-1 and TRBJ1-4; a weak D match, TRBD1 (5 bases). CDR3 length: 14 amino acids. Germline assignment: CDR1 MNHNS and CDR2 SASEGT. The V end lost 6 bases, the J end lost 6 bases, and 14 bases lay between the germline ends. As DNA, the CDR3 is TGTGCCAGCAGCAGCGGGGGAGGGGATGAAAAACTGTTTTTT. Protein: CASSSGGGDEKLFF.

The V and J genes are TRBV29-1 and TRBJ2-3; no clear D gene. The CDR3 totals 14 residues. CDR1 and CDR2 from the germline V gene are SQVTM and ANQGSEA. The ends were cut back, 4 bases at V and 2 bases at J, with 13 bases in the middle. CDR3 DNA: TGCAGCGTTGCTTACAGTCCTGTCACAGATACGCAGTATTTT. Encoded protein: CSVAYSPVTDTQYF.

The chain is built from TRBV6-1 and TRBJ1-1, with 8 bases aligning to TRBD1. The germline V gene has CDR1 MNHNS and CDR2 SASEGT. V gave up 6 bases and J gave up 3 bases; unmatched junction bases: 9. This CDR3 has 15 amino acids. The CDR3: CASSGQGAPYTEAFF. The CDR3 DNA is TGTGCCAGCAGCGGACAGGGAGCTCCGTACACTGAAGCTTTCTTT.

The CDR3 sequence is CASSPRATNEKLFF. CDR3 nucleotides: TGTGCCAGCAGTCCCCGAGCAACTAATGAAAAACTGTTTTTT. J is TRBJ1-4 and V is TRBV6-5; D unresolved. The germline CDR1 and CDR2 sequences are MNHEY and SVGAGI. Trimming removed 5 bases from V and 0 bases from J, with 7 bases in between. This CDR3 is built from 14 residues.

V gene TRBV20-1 combines with J gene TRBJ1-2; a possible D gene is TRBD1 (6 bases). CDR1 DFQATT and CDR2 SNEGSKA come from the germline V gene (reference sequence). V lost 5 bases, J lost 4 bases, and 8 bases lay in between. This CDR3 comprises 11 residues. CDR3 sequence: CSAVTGYGYTF. The CDR3, as DNA: TGCAGTGCTGTGACAGGCTATGGCTACACCTTC.

CDR3 bases: TGTGCCAGCAGCTTAGTTGGACACAAACCCTACGAGCAGTACTTC. Its protein is CASSLVGHKPYEQYF. The chain is built from TRBV11-1 and TRBJ2-7, with D possibly being TRBD1 (5 bases). V lost 1 base and J 2 bases, leaving 12 bases between the germline ends. The CDR3 length is 15 residues. Germline V gene data show CDR1 as SGHAT and CDR2 as FQDESV (reference sequence).

This chain links TRBV30 with TRBJ1-5; D gene uncertain. Trimming took off 4 bases at V and 4 bases at J, with 11 bases between the two ends. This CDR3 comprises 13 residues. Germline V gene lookup returns CDR1 GTSNPN and CDR2 SVGIG (reference sequence). CDR3 amino acids: CAWTQVGNQPQHF. CDR3 DNA: TGTGCCTGGACCCAGGTTGGAAATCAGCCCCAGCATTTT.

The V call is TRBV7-2, the J call TRBJ1-2; TRBD1 might be the D (5 bases). CDR1 is SGHTA and CDR2 is FQGNSA in the germline V gene. Trimming took off 4 bases at V and 2 bases at J, with 8 bases between the two ends. The CDR3 is made up of 13 amino acids. The CDR3 spells CASSSYRNYGYTF. The CDR3 nucleotides are TGTGCCAGCAGCTCCTACAGGAACTATGGCTACACCTTC. Based on the CDR3 plus reference TRBV7-2 and TRBJ1-2, the full variable domain is GAGVSQSPSNKVTEKGKDVELRCDPISGHTALYWYRQSLGQGLEFLIYFQGNSAPDKSGLPSDRFSAERTGGSVSTLTIQRTQQEDSAVYLCASSSYRNYGYTFGSGTRLTVV.

The chain combines TRBV27 with TRBJ2-3; 9 nucleotides match TRBD2. This CDR3 spans 14 amino acids. CDR1 and CDR2 from the germline V gene are MNHEY and SMNVEV (reference sequence). V was clipped by 3 bases and J by 7 bases; unmatched bases: 5. The CDR3 reads CASSFLLAGNTQYF. The CDR3 bases are TGTGCCAGCAGTTTTTTGCTAGCGGGGAATACGCAGTATTTT.

This chain links TRBV28 with TRBJ1-5; no clear D. The germline V gene has CDR1 MDHEN and CDR2 SYDVKM. V lost 3 bases to trimming and J lost 4 bases, with 10 bases between them. There are 14 residues in the CDR3. The CDR3 reads CASSLRGWNQPQHF. In nucleotides, the CDR3 is TGTGCCAGCAGTTTGAGAGGGTGGAATCAGCCCCAGCATTTT.

The CDR3 spells CASRAQGALGSPLHF. CDR3 sequence (DNA): TGTGCCAGCCGGGCCCAGGGGGCCTTGGGTTCACCCCTCCACTTT. The chain combines TRBV18 with TRBJ1-6, with 8 bases that match TRBD1. Looked up from germline, CDR1 is KGHSH and CDR2 is LQKENI. The CDR3 length is 15 residues. Unmatched junction bases numbered 12, after V lost 8 bases and J lost 9 bases.

This chain joins TRBV19 and TRBJ1-6; D unclear. The CDR3 spans 16 residues. V lost 3 bases, J lost 1 base, and 10 bases lay in between. In germline, CDR1 is LNHDA, CDR2 SQIVND (reference sequence). The CDR3, as DNA: TGTGCCAGTAGTATCGAGACGGGTTCCTATAATTCACCCCTCCACTTT. Its protein is CASSIETGSYNSPLHF. Supplemented by reference TRBV19 and TRBJ1-6, the full variable domain reads DGGITQSPKYLFRKEGQNVTLSCEQNLNHDAMYWYRQDPGQGLRLIYYSQIVNDFQKGDIAEGYSVSREKKESFPLTVTSAQKNPTAFYLCASSIETGSYNSPLHFGNGTRLTVT.

The rearrangement joins TRBV6-5 to TRBJ1-1; 8 positions match TRBD1. The CDR3 is 14 residues long. From germline, CDR1 is MNHEY and CDR2 SVGAGI. V was clipped by 7 bases and J by 1 base; unmatched bases: 5. CDR3 coding DNA: TGTGCCAGCAATAAAGGACAGGGGAACACTGAAGCTTTCTTT. Its protein is CASNKGQGNTEAFF.

The chain joins TRBV5-1 to TRBJ2-7; no definite D call. Germline CDR1 and CDR2: SGHRS and YFSETQ. Trimming took off 2 bases at V and 2 bases at J, with 14 bases between the two ends. The CDR3 spans 15 residues. The CDR3 DNA reads as TGCGCCAGCAGCTTTTTAGAGCGTGAAGCCTACGAGCAGTACTTC. It translates to CASSFLEREAYEQYF.

The chain has TRBV9 and TRBJ1-2, with D possibly matching TRBD1 (5 bases). Germline V gene lookup returns CDR1 SGDLS and CDR2 YYNGEE. Trimming shortened V by 4 bases and J by 2 bases, and 12 bases separated the two germline ends. This CDR3 spans 14 amino acids. For the CDR3, the DNA is TGTGCCAGCAGCCCCGAGGCAGGGAACTATGGCTACACCTTC. The encoded protein is CASSPEAGNYGYTF.

The rearrangement joins TRBV9 to TRBJ1-3, with D perhaps matching TRBD1 (6 bases). V was clipped by 0 bases and J by 0 bases, with 13 bases between them. CDR1 is SGDLS and CDR2 is YYNGEE in the germline V gene. The CDR3 is made up of 17 amino acids. The CDR3 coding sequence is TGTGCCAGCAGCGTAGGGGCAGGGGTCAGCTCTGGAAACACCATATATTTT. Its protein product is CASSVGAGVSSGNTIYF.